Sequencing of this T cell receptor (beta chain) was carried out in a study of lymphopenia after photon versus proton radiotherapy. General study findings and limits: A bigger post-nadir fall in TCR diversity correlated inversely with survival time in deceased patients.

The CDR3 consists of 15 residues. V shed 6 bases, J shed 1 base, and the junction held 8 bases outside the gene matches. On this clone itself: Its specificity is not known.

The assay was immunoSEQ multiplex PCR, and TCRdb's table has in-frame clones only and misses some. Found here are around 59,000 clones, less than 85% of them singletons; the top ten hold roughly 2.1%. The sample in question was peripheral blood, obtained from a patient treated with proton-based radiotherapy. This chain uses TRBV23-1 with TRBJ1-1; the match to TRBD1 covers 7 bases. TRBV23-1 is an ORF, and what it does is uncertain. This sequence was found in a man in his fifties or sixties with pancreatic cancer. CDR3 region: CASRRKQGKNTEAFF. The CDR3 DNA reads TGCGCCAGCAGGCGAAAACAGGGGAAGAACACTGAAGCTTTCTTT.